Following are 23 T cell receptor beta chains from one sample sequenced in a study of T cells after yellow fever vaccination. TCRdb used MiXCR to reprocess the 5' RACE reads, holding one entry per CDR3 protein. Altogether hundreds of thousands of distinct CDR3 sequences are present, approximately 18% being singletons, with the ten largest covering 15% to 20%. The sequenced sample was PBMCs, obtained before the yellow fever booster vaccination. The receptors were gathered from a young man who received the YFV17D yellow fever vaccine.

This clonotype has only a few counts. At one of its ends the junction is not consistent with the germline gene, which may arise from a read error. V gene TRBV10-3 combines with J gene TRBJ2-5; D is undetermined. CDR1 and CDR2 from the germline V gene are ENHRY and SYGVKD. The CDR3 runs 12 residues. This chain's CDR3 is CAIGEQQEAQYF. The DNA for the CDR3 is TGTGCCATCGGGGAACAGCAAGAGGCCCAGTACTTC.

This clonotype was counted a few times. The J gene is TRBJ1-6, the V gene TRBV7-2; D call uncertain. Trimming removed 4 bases at V and 8 bases at J, with 6 bases between. CDR1 and CDR2 from the germline V gene are SGHTA and FQGNSA. The CDR3 extends over 12 amino acids. The CDR3 nucleotides are TGTGCCAGCAGCTCGAGGCATTCACCCCTCCACTTT. It codes for CASSSRHSPLHF.

This chain connects TRBV7-2 to TRBJ1-2; TRBD1 matches at 8 bases. The CDR3 length is 15 residues. The V gene's germline CDR1 is SGHTA and CDR2 FQGNSA. The V segment lost 5 bases and the J segment 8 bases; nucleotides outside the gene matches: 13. CDR3 residues: CASSPRGGRGLGYTF. As DNA, the CDR3 is TGTGCCAGCAGCCCTAGGGGGGGCAGGGGGCTCGGCTACACCTTC.

The chain recombines TRBV6-2 or TRBV6-3 with TRBJ1-1; 7 nucleotides line up with TRBD1. J gave up 5 bases and V 4 bases, and 13 bases lay outside the gene matches. CDR3 size: 16 residues. CDR1 and CDR2 from the germline V gene are MNHEY and SVGEGT. The CDR3 reads CASSFRNRGGKTEAFF. The CDR3 DNA follows: TGTGCCAGCAGTTTCCGTAACAGGGGAGGGAAGACTGAAGCTTTCTTT.

This clonotype was detected a few times. In nucleotides, the CDR3 is TGTGCCATCAGTGTCCCCCTTCGGGAGACCCAGTACTTC. Amino acids: CAISVPLRETQYF. J is TRBJ2-5 and V is TRBV10-3; unclear D gene. Trimming cost V 4 bases and J 5 bases, with 11 bases left between them. This CDR3 has 13 amino acids. Looked up from germline, CDR1 is ENHRY and CDR2 is SYGVKD.

The V gene is TRBV10-3, the J gene TRBJ1-1; a weak D match, TRBD1 (5 bases). The germline CDR1 and CDR2 sequences are ENHRY and SYGVKD. The CDR3 length is 13 residues. V lost 8 bases, J lost 6 bases, and 16 bases lay in between. The CDR3 DNA sequence: TGTGCCATCGGGGGGATCAGGGACTCTGAAGCTTTCTTT. Translation: CAIGGIRDSEAFF.

V and J are TRBV4-1 and TRBJ1-3; D ambiguous. The CDR3 runs to 14 residues. Germline CDR1 MGHRA, CDR2 YSYEKL. V dropped 4 bases and J dropped 3 bases, with 10 bases sitting between them. CDR3 sequence: CASSLFRVGNTIYF. The CDR3 DNA follows: TGCGCCAGCAGCCTCTTCCGGGTTGGAAACACCATATATTTT.

This chain links TRBV20-1 with TRBJ2-2; 14 nucleotides agree with TRBD2. CDR3 length equals 18 residues. Per the germline V gene, CDR1 is DFQATT and CDR2 is SNEGSKA (reference sequence). Trimming at V came to 5 bases and at J to 5 bases, leaving 13 bases not matched to a gene. CDR3 bases: TGCAGTGCTTCCTCGGGACTAGCGGGGGCGGGGAATACCGGGGAGCTGTTTTTT. Protein sequence: CSASSGLAGAGNTGELFF.

The table lists this clonotype with a few counts. The chain links TRBV5-1 to TRBJ1-2; 10 bases fit TRBD1. The V gene end was trimmed by 3 bases and the J gene end by 8 bases; junction bases not matched to a gene: 10. Looked up from germline, CDR1 is SGHRS and CDR2 is YFSETQ. The CDR3 is made up of 15 amino acids. The CDR3 coding sequence is TGCGCCAGCAGCTCAACCGGGACAGGGGATTTCGGCTACACCTTC. This gives the protein CASSSTGTGDFGYTF.

This clonotype was seen a few times. The chain couples TRBV12-3 or TRBV12-4 to TRBJ2-1; TRBD1 matches at 9 bases. Trimming cost V 6 bases and J 9 bases; bases outside gene matches: 12. The CDR3 extends over 15 amino acids. The DNA for the CDR3 is TGTGCCAGCAGCGGCACAGGGGGCAAGGGGGGTGAGCAGTTCTTC. This codes for CASSGTGGKGGEQFF.

This clonotype came up a few times. The chain employs TRBV20-1 and TRBJ2-3; no firm D call. V was pared by 2 bases and J by 8 bases, with 14 bases between. CDR1 DFQATT and CDR2 SNEGSKA come from the germline V gene (reference sequence). The CDR3 has 13 amino acids. CDR3: CSARLVSDGTQYF. For the CDR3, the DNA is TGCAGTGCTAGACTAGTTTCAGACGGTACGCAGTATTTT.

The V gene is TRBV2, the J gene TRBJ2-7; TRBD2 might be the D (5 bases). This CDR3 is built from 12 residues. The V end was cut by 6 bases, the J end by 5 bases, with 11 bases between. CDR1 is SNHLY and CDR2 is FYNNEI in the germline V gene. The CDR3 DNA sequence: TGTGCCAGCAGAGAGTCCGGGGACGAGCAGTACTTC. This translates into CASRESGDEQYF.

The genes are TRBV11-2 and TRBJ2-7; TRBD2 might be the D (6 bases). CDR3 length equals 16 residues. V shed 1 base and J shed 3 bases, with 16 bases lying between them. Looked up from germline, CDR1 is SGHAT and CDR2 is FQNNGV. The CDR3 spells CASSLGGAVLGYEQYV. CDR3 nucleotide sequence: TGTGCCAGCAGCTTAGGCGGGGCAGTTTTGGGCTACGAGCAGTACGTC.

The table lists this clonotype with a few counts. The CDR3 sequence: CASIWWQGQPGAYGYTF. Here the CDR3 DNA reads TGTGCCAGCATTTGGTGGCAGGGCCAACCTGGGGCCTATGGCTACACCTTC. This chain joins TRBV6-4 and TRBJ1-2; the D gene is possibly TRBD1 (5 bases). Trimming stripped 7 bases from V and 4 bases from J, with 25 bases between. There are 17 residues in the CDR3. In germline, CDR1 is MRHNA, CDR2 SNTAGT.

CDR3 protein: CASSLATDSREKLFF. The CDR3 DNA follows: TGCGCCAGCAGCTTGGCCACGGACTCTCGGGAAAAACTGTTTTTT. V is TRBV5-1 and J is TRBJ1-4; D is undetermined. Germline V CDR1 and CDR2: SGHRS, YFSETQ. The V gene lost 0 bases and the J gene lost 8 bases, with 14 bases spanning the gap. The CDR3 consists of 15 residues.

V and J are TRBV20-1 and TRBJ1-2; D not certain. From germline, CDR1 is DFQATT and CDR2 SNEGSKA (reference sequence). This CDR3 has 14 amino acids. V lost 0 bases and J 4 bases, leaving 12 bases between the germline ends. CDR3 residues: CSARDRMTSYGYTF. The DNA for the CDR3 is TGCAGTGCTAGAGATCGGATGACATCCTATGGCTACACCTTC.

In this sample, this clonotype turned up many times. The CDR3 coding sequence is TGCAGTGCCCAGAGGGACCGCGAGACCCAGTACTTC. Translating gives CSAQRDRETQYF. The chain couples TRBV20-1 to TRBJ2-5, with D perhaps being TRBD1 or TRBD2 (5 bases each). V was shortened by 6 bases and J by 5 bases, with 13 bases between the two germline ends. Germline V lookup: CDR1 DFQATT, CDR2 SNEGSKA (reference sequence). This CDR3 is built from 12 residues.

V usage is TRBV12-3 or TRBV12-4 and J usage is TRBJ1-4; 7 bases match TRBD1. V lost 4 bases, J lost 7 bases, and 6 bases stayed unmatched. The CDR3 has 14 amino acids. The CDR3 bases are TGTGCCAGCAGTTCTGACAGGGCGACTGAAAAACTGTTTTTT. It is translated as CASSSDRATEKLFF.

The J gene is TRBJ1-5, the V gene TRBV20-1, with D possibly TRBD1 on 5 matching bases. This CDR3 is built from 12 residues. Germline V gene lookup returns CDR1 DFQATT and CDR2 SNEGSKA (reference sequence). V lost 6 bases to trimming and J lost 6 bases, with 12 bases between them. The CDR3 protein is CSATPRGQPQHF. Written as DNA, the CDR3 is TGCAGTGCGACGCCGAGGGGTCAGCCCCAGCATTTT.

This chain links TRBV5-5 with TRBJ2-7; maybe TRBD1 (6 bases). Germline values: CDR1 SGHKS, CDR2 YYEKEE (reference sequence). Trimming took 7 bases from V and 2 from J, leaving 10 bases between them. The CDR3 totals 12 residues. The CDR3 coding sequence is TGTGCCAGCGCGGACAGTCCCTACGAGCAGTACTTC. Translating gives CASADSPYEQYF. The variable domain in full, completed from reference TRBV5-5 and TRBJ2-7, reads DAGVTQSPTHLIKTRGQQVTLRCSPISGHKSVSWYQQVLGQGPQFIFQYYEKEERGRGNFPDRFSARQFPNYSSELNVNALLLGDSALYLCASADSPYEQYFGPGTRLTVT.

Only a few counts were recorded for this clonotype. This rearrangement joins TRBV7-9 to TRBJ1-2, with a tentative D call TRBD1 (6 bases). The CDR3 is 13 residues long. Per the germline V gene, CDR1 is SEHNR and CDR2 is FQNEAQ (reference sequence). Deletions cut 4 bases from V and 8 bases from J, with 14 bases between. The CDR3 is CASSWSTGPGYTF. The DNA for the CDR3 is TGTGCCAGCAGCTGGTCGACAGGTCCGGGCTACACCTTC.

This clonotype has a handful of counts. The CDR3 loop is CASSAGQGRETQYF. CDR3 in DNA: TGTGCCAGCAGCGCGGGACAGGGGAGGGAGACCCAGTACTTC. The chain uses TRBV9 and TRBJ2-5; 10 bases agree with TRBD1. There are 14 residues in the CDR3. Per germline, CDR1 SGDLS and CDR2 YYNGEE. The ends lost 3 bases at V and 5 bases at J; junction bases unmatched: 4.

This clonotype has a handful of counts. The V call is TRBV12-3 or TRBV12-4, the J call TRBJ1-1; a weak D match, TRBD1 (5 bases). With 6 bases removed from V and 0 bases from J, the gap between germline ends came to 14 bases. This CDR3 has 15 amino acids. As DNA, the CDR3 is TGTGCCAGCAGCGGACCCGGGGCGGTGAACACTGAAGCTTTCTTT. Amino acids: CASSGPGAVNTEAFF.